These T cell receptor beta chains were read from a single sample in a study of memory CD4+ T cells and cytomegalovirus serostatus. Data came from immunoSEQ multiplex PCR; TCRdb stores just in-frame clones and leaves some out. This table has some 41,000 clones, roughly 83% appearing once. Sequencing input: memory CD4+ T cells from blood. The origin of the receptors is an adult in good health and CMV-seronegative. CDR3s include the opening cysteine and the closing phenylalanine or tryptophan. The order of the fields is J gene, clone size, V gene, D gene, CDR3 DNA, CDR3 protein. A D gene is named only where the DNA matches it firmly. Size values are once, few and many counts, or a class for expanded clones, and some rows have none.

TRBJ2-6	few	TRBV6-6	-	TGTGCCAGCAGTTCATCGACAGGAACCGGGGCCAACGTCCTGACTTTC	CASSSSTGTGANVLTF
TRBJ1-1	-	TRBV10-3	-	TGTGCCATCAGTCTCGACAGGAACACTGAAGCTTTCTTT	CAISLDRNTEAFF
TRBJ2-5	few	TRBV28	TRBD1	TGTGCCAGCAGTCCCCCGGGACAGTGGCGGTACTTC	CASSPPGQWRYF
TRBJ1-1	-	TRBV6-5	-	TGTGCCAGCAAGGAACAGACGAACACTGAAGCTTTCTTT	CASKEQTNTEAFF
TRBJ2-2	-	TRBV7-9	-	TGTGCCAGCAGCTTAGCGGGGGGGCCGAGGCGTACCGGGGAGCTGTTTTTT	CASSLAGGPRRTGELFF
TRBJ1-1	few	TRBV7-9	-	TGTGCCAGCAGCTTTGTCGGGGCGATTCCTTTCTTT	CASSFVGAIPFF
TRBJ1-2	-	TRBV7-3	TRBD1	TGTGCCAGCAGCTTACGGGACAGCGGCGCAGGATTCGGCTACACCTTC	CASSLRDSGAGFGYTF
TRBJ2-2	few	TRBV5-5	TRBD1	TGTGCCAGCAGCTTCGGATCAGGGGGCTGGGCCGGGGAGCTGTTTTTT	CASSFGSGGWAGELFF
TRBJ2-5	few	TRBV5-5	TRBD2	TGTGCCAGCAGCTTGGGTAGCGGGGAGACCCAGTACTTC	CASSLGSGETQYF
TRBJ2-1	-	TRBV29-1	TRBD1	TGCAGCGTTGGGGCTAAGAGGGGGCCCTACAATGAGCAGTTCTTC	CSVGAKRGPYNEQFF
TRBJ1-5	-	TRBV25-1	-	TGTGCCAGCAGTGAAGGGGCCAGGGGGCCCCAGCATTTT	CASSEGARGPQHF
TRBJ1-2	-	TRBV11-3	TRBD1	TGTGCCAGCAGACCAAGGACAGGGGATCGCGGCTACACCTTC	CASRPRTGDRGYTF
TRBJ1-2	-	TRBV25-1	TRBD1	TGTGCCAGCAGGCAGTCCGGGACAGGGGGCTATGGCTACACCTTC	CASRQSGTGGYGYTF
TRBJ1-1	-	TRBV7-9	-	TGTGCCAGCAGCTTAGAGGGTAACACTGAAGCTTTCTTT	CASSLEGNTEAFF
TRBJ1-2	once	TRBV19	-	TGTGCCAGTAGTATTCGTGTGGGGGCCTTTGGCTACACCTTC	CASSIRVGAFGYTF
TRBJ1-1	-	TRBV6-1	-	TGTGCCAGCAGGGTCCAGGGCACTGAAGCTTTCTTT	CASRVQGTEAFF
TRBJ1-6	-	TRBV11-2	-	TGTGCCAGCAGGGGAGGACGGAACAATAATTCACCCCTCCACTTT	CASRGGRNNNSPLHF
TRBJ2-3	-	TRBV7-2	TRBD2	TGTGCCAGCAGTCTAGCGGGACGGGGGGGCACAGATACGCAGTATTTT	CASSLAGRGGTDTQYF
TRBJ2-5	-	TRBV4-3	-	TGCGCCAGCAGCCAAGGGGGGCTAGAGACCCAGTACTTC	CASSQGGLETQYF
TRBJ2-3	-	TRBV9	TRBD2	TGTGCCAGCAGCGTATCGGCTAGCGGGGGAGGTGATACGCAGTATTTT	CASSVSASGGGDTQYF
TRBJ1-3	-	TRBV18	TRBD1	TGTGCCAGCTCACCACTAGGACAGGGGGACTCTGGAAACACCATATATTTT	CASSPLGQGDSGNTIYF
TRBJ2-5	-	TRBV19	-	TGTGCCAGTAGTATCCAGTACCAAGAGACCCAGTACTTC	CASSIQYQETQYF
TRBJ1-2	-	TRBV7-3	-	TGTGCCAGCAGCTCCTATCAGGGTGGTGGCTACACCTTC	CASSSYQGGGYTF
TRBJ1-2	-	TRBV7-9	-	TGTGCCAGCAGCACCGACCCCTATGGCTACACCTTC	CASSTDPYGYTF
TRBJ2-7	-	TRBV5-6	TRBD2	TGTGCCAGCAGCCTAGGGGAGGGGTTTGGAGAGCAGTACTTC	CASSLGEGFGEQYF
TRBJ1-5	few	TRBV7-9	-	TGTGCCAGCAGCTTGGGTCAGCCCCCTGAGCCCCAGCATTTT	CASSLGQPPEPQHF
TRBJ2-7	-	TRBV7-3	-	TGTGCCAGCAGCCGTGGGGCTAACTCCTACGAGCAGTACTTC	CASSRGANSYEQYF
TRBJ2-7	-	TRBV18	-	TGTGCCAGCTCACCAAATGGTGCTTCCTACGAGCAGTACTTC	CASSPNGASYEQYF
TRBJ2-1	few	TRBV27	-	TGTGCCAGCAGTTCGCGCCCCGGGAGCGGGTGGATCTTC	CASSSRPGSGWIF
TRBJ2-1	-	TRBV4-2	-	TGTGCCAGCAGCCAAGACGACATTCGGGATGAGCAGTTCTTC	CASSQDDIRDEQFF
TRBJ2-5	-	TRBV7-6	-	TGTGCCAGCAGCTTAGTAGCCTCCATGCAAGAGACCCAGTACTTC	CASSLVASMQETQYF
TRBJ1-6	-	TRBV6-5	-	TGTGCCAGCAGTGCCGACAGAATCAATTCACCCCTCCACTTT	CASSADRINSPLHF
TRBJ1-4	-	TRBV6-4	-	TGTGCCAGCAGTTCCTTCCCTGGTGCAACTAATGAAAAACTGTTTTTT	CASSSFPGATNEKLFF
TRBJ1-3	few	TRBV18	-	TGTGCCAGCTCACCATCTCACGGAGGAGGCTCTGGAAACACCATATATTTT	CASSPSHGGGSGNTIYF
TRBJ2-3	once	TRBV19	-	TGTGCCAGTAGTATCACCCCCCTAAGCACAGATACGCAGTATTTT	CASSITPLSTDTQYF
TRBJ1-2	-	TRBV11-2	TRBD1	TGTGCCAGCAGCTTAGAAGGTACAGGGGGCTCCGGCTATGGCTACACCTTC	CASSLEGTGGSGYGYTF
TRBJ2-5	-	TRBV28	TRBD1	TGTGCCAGCAGACTTGGACAGGCAGAGACCCAGTACTTC	CASRLGQAETQYF
TRBJ1-1	-	TRBV19	-	TGTGCCAGTAGTAAAGAGGGCGAGATGAACACTGAAGCTTTCTTT	CASSKEGEMNTEAFF
TRBJ1-1	-	TRBV5-1	-	TGCGCCAGCAGCCCGTCCCGGACAACCTATGAAGCTTTCTTT	CASSPSRTTYEAFF
TRBJ1-3	-	TRBV6-5	-	TGTGCCAGCAGTTACGGGTCCCTCGGAAACACCATATATTTT	CASSYGSLGNTIYF
TRBJ1-5	few	TRBV19	-	TGTGCCAGTAGTATGCTTGGAACTCAGCCCCAGCATTTT	CASSMLGTQPQHF
TRBJ2-1	-	TRBV5-1	TRBD2	TGCGCCAGCAGCTCGTTAGCGGGGGGGGGAAACAATGAGCAGTTCTTC	CASSSLAGGGNNEQFF
TRBJ1-2	-	TRBV5-6	-	TGTGCCAGCAGCTTGCCGGGGACCCATGGCTACACCTTC	CASSLPGTHGYTF
TRBJ2-3	once	TRBV7-3	TRBD2	TGTGCCAGCAGCTGGGGTAGCGGGGGGCATACAGATACGCAGTATTTT	CASSWGSGGHTDTQYF
TRBJ1-2	-	TRBV9	-	TGTGCCAGCAGCGCAACAGGTTCTGCCCGGGTTAACACCTTC	CASSATGSARVNTF
TRBJ2-5	-	TRBV18	-	TGTGCCAGCTCCCAGGGGCAGGATGAGACCCAGTACTTC	CASSQGQDETQYF
TRBJ1-3	-	TRBV5-1	-	TGCGCCAGCAGCGGTATGAGCTCTGGAAACACCATATATTTT	CASSGMSSGNTIYF
TRBJ2-6	-	TRBV6-5	-	TGTGCCAGCAGTTCATCGACAGGAACCGGGGCCAACGTCCTGACTTTC	CASSSSTGTGANVLTF
TRBJ1-5	-	TRBV21-1	-	TGTGCCAGCAGCGCCGGGGGGGGCAGAGGACAGGGTAATCAGCCCCAGCATTTT	CASSAGGGRGQGNQPQHF
TRBJ2-3	-	TRBV5-6	-	TGTGCCAGCAGCACAATGACTAGCACAGATACGCAGTATTTT	CASSTMTSTDTQYF